This TCR beta chain is drawn from a study of T-cell reconstitution after alpha-beta-depleted transplantation in children. This clonotype was recorded a few times. Its antigen remains unknown. TCRbeta library preparation incorporated unique molecular identifiers. MiXCR was run by TCRdb on the PCR reads, yielding one entry per CDR3 protein. Of some 310,000 distinct CDR3 sequences listed, around 25% were seen once; the top ten hold 9.5% to 13%. Germline-derived CDR1 and CDR2 are LGHDT and YNNKEL (reference sequence). J lost 1 base, V lost 1 base, and 5 bases had no gene match. The length of the CDR3 is 17 residues. General study findings and limits: The origin of high day-60 TCRbeta diversity in some patients lay in surviving recipient T cells and thymic progenitors. It was reported that alpha-beta T cells came from several hundred expanded graft clones (about two months after transplant). A year had passed since transplant, and T-cell counts and diversity by then came mostly from newly produced T cells.

The sequences come from PBMCs, mostly from graft donor cells, collected 180 days after TCRalphabeta/CD19-depleted stem cell transplant. The source of this sequence is a male patient under 18 who had a stem cell transplant for acute lymphoblastic leukemia, so the T cells may come from the graft donor. This chain joins TRBV3-1 and TRBJ2-2; 8 nucleotides match TRBD2. CDR3 in amino acids: CASSQVRLALNTGELFF. The DNA of the CDR3 is TGTGCCAGCAGCCAAGTACGACTAGCGTTGAACACCGGGGAGCTGTTTTTT.